Shown below are 11 T cell receptor beta chains from a single sample sequenced in a study of Ad26.COV2.S vaccination and SARS-CoV-2 variants. Assay used: immunoSEQ multiplex PCR; TCRdb lists only in-frame clones, some missing. The sample contains a few hundred thousand clones, 88% of which appear only once. Treatment meaning: some 19 received Ad26.COV2.S at low or high dose, single or two shots; about 5 received placebo; per-sample allocation not given. Sampling happened 63 days after the first vaccine or placebo injection. This specimen consisted of peripheral blood, obtained in a trial of Ad26.COV2.S vaccine versus placebo. The receptors derive from a person aged 18-65 years who received the Ad26.COV2.S COVID-19 vaccine or a placebo.

The rearrangement joins TRBV6-5 to TRBJ1-1; D is uncertain. CDR3 length: 13 amino acids. V was pared by 6 bases and J by 1 base, with 9 bases between. The germline V gene encodes CDR1 MNHEY and CDR2 SVGAGI. The CDR3 spells CASRLGWNTEAFF. The CDR3 bases are TGTGCCAGCAGACTTGGTTGGAACACTGAAGCTTTCTTT.

The chain employs TRBV6-5 and TRBJ2-2, with a tentative D call TRBD1 (6 bases). Germline V gives CDR1 MNHEY, CDR2 SVGAGI. This CDR3 region has 15 residues. Trimming shortened V by 0 bases and J by 6 bases, and 11 bases separated the two germline ends. The CDR3 spells CASSYSGWGPGELFF. In DNA form, the CDR3 reads TGTGCCAGCAGTTACTCAGGTTGGGGGCCCGGGGAGCTGTTTTTT.

The gene calls are TRBV7-3 and TRBJ2-6; no definite D call. With 2 bases removed from V and 0 bases from J, the gap between germline ends came to 5 bases. Germline assignment: CDR1 SGHTA and CDR2 FQGTGA. The CDR3 sequence is 15 residues long. The CDR3 sequence: CASSLLGSGANVLTF. CDR3 in DNA: TGTGCCAGCAGCTTACTTGGCTCTGGGGCCAACGTCCTGACTTTC.

V is TRBV6-4 and J is TRBJ2-3, with TRBD2 as a possible D gene (6 bases). V dropped 8 bases and J dropped 4 bases, with 16 bases sitting between them. The CDR3 extends over 14 amino acids. Germline V gene lookup returns CDR1 MRHNA and CDR2 SNTAGT. The CDR3 nucleotides are TGTGCCAGCCGGAGGGATTTTAGTGCAGATACGCAGTATTTT. Its protein product is CASRRDFSADTQYF.

J is TRBJ1-1 and V is TRBV2; D gene uncertain. Germline CDR1 and CDR2: SNHLY and FYNNEI. The CDR3 is made up of 14 amino acids. Trimming removed 9 bases from V and 1 base from J, with 15 bases in between. CDR3 sequence (DNA): TGTGCCAGTACCATTGGCGGGGAGAACACTGAAGCTTTCTTT. Translating gives CASTIGGENTEAFF.

J is TRBJ2-3 and V is TRBV11-2; D is tentatively TRBD1 or TRBD2 (5 bases each). This CDR3 is built from 15 residues. Trimming stripped 5 bases from V and 1 base from J, with 13 bases between. Germline CDR1 and CDR2: SGHAT and FQNNGV. The CDR3 loop is CASSPRDRRTDTQYF. The DNA of the CDR3 is TGTGCCAGCAGCCCTCGGGACCGACGCACAGATACGCAGTATTTT.

This chain joins TRBV4-1 and TRBJ1-2; 7 bases are a match to TRBD1. The CDR3 covers 16 residues. The ends lost 3 bases at V and 4 bases at J; junction bases unmatched: 11. Germline V CDR1 and CDR2: MGHRA, YSYEKL. This CDR3 reads CASSHPIGTDIYGYTF. CDR3 DNA sequence: TGCGCCAGCAGCCACCCTATCGGGACAGACATCTATGGCTACACCTTC.

V and J are TRBV4-1 and TRBJ1-2, with 9 bases identical to TRBD1. The CDR3 has 18 residues. The ends lost 8 bases at V and 3 bases at J; junction bases unmatched: 19. Germline-derived CDR1 and CDR2 are MGHRA and YSYEKL. CDR3 sequence (DNA): TGCGCCAGCTGGCAACCCGGGACAGGGAGTTCGAGAGACTATGGCTACACCTTC. Its translation: CASWQPGTGSSRDYGYTF.

The CDR3 DNA is TGTGCCAGCAGCTTGTTTGCGGTAGGGGCCTCAGATACGCAGTATTTT. Translated, it gives CASSLFAVGASDTQYF. V usage is TRBV5-8 and J usage is TRBJ2-3; D perhaps matches TRBD1 (5 bases). V lost 1 base and J 4 bases, leaving 16 bases between the germline ends. CDR1 and CDR2 (germline): SGHTS, YDEGEE. CDR3 length equals 16 residues.

This clone was counted a single time. J is TRBJ2-6 and V is TRBV4-2, with a possible D match to TRBD2 (6 bases). Trimming cost V 3 bases and J 0 bases, with 15 bases left between them. Germline values: CDR1 LGHNA, CDR2 YNFKEQ. CDR3 length equals 18 residues. CDR3 amino acids: CASSQGGEVSSGANVLTF. CDR3 sequence (DNA): TGTGCCAGCAGCCAGGGAGGCGAAGTTAGCTCTGGGGCCAACGTCCTGACTTTC.

The chain combines TRBV9 with TRBJ2-5; 13 bases line up with TRBD2. The V and J ends lost 0 bases and 0 bases, in that order; junction bases with no gene match: 2. Germline V gives CDR1 SGDLS, CDR2 YYNGEE. The CDR3 runs to 17 residues. This chain's CDR3 is CASSVAGLAGDQETQYF. The CDR3 region has the DNA TGTGCCAGCAGCGTAGCTGGACTAGCGGGGGACCAAGAGACCCAGTACTTC. The full variable domain, in which reference TRBV9 and TRBJ2-5 provide the parts outside the CDR3, is DSGVTQTPKHLITATGQRVTLRCSPRSGDLSVYWYQQSLDQGLQFLIQYYNGEERAKGNILERFSAQQFPDLHSELNLSSLELGDSALYFCASSVAGLAGDQETQYFGPGTRLLVL.